This T cell receptor (beta chain) was observed in a study of blood T cells in healthy people across ages. Remarks on this clonotype: The germline gene is not matched at one end of the junction; a read error may be the cause.

Looked up from germline, CDR1 is MNHNS and CDR2 is SASEGT. The length of the CDR3 is 15 residues. Caucasian, healthy and from Russia, the donors were aged between about 6 and 90. Extraction yielded at least 6 micrograms of total RNA per sample. Then a second PCR, running roughly 7 to 12 cycles, was carried out with a sample-barcoded 5' primer and a J-beta primer mix. TCRdb reanalysed the 5' RACE reads using MiXCR and keeps one entry per CDR3 protein. The table shows some 1,800,000 distinct CDR3 sequences, with about 39% occurring only once. This sequence was found in a human donor in good health. The sequenced material came from blood. This chain links TRBV6-1 with TRBJ2-4; 7 bases align to TRBD2. The CDR3 is CASGLPSGGKNIQYF. In nucleotides, the CDR3 is TGTGCCAGCGGCTTACCTTCGGGGGGTAAAAACATCCAGTACTTC.